These 4 T cell receptor beta chains originate from one sample sequenced in a study of beta chain features in type 1 diabetes. Sequencing targeted expressed TCRB transcripts, as all isolated RNA had been reverse transcribed. Data came from immunoSEQ multiplex PCR; TCRdb stores just in-frame clones and leaves some out. Of hundreds of thousands of clones listed, 15% to 17% are singletons. Sequenced: naive CD4+ T cells from blood. The receptors originated from a man between 18 and 35 years old in good health.

The J gene is TRBJ1-1, the V gene TRBV19; 10 bases are a match to TRBD1. CDR3 length: 13 amino acids. Trimming at V came to 9 bases and at J to 4 bases, leaving 5 bases not matched to a gene. Germline V lookup: CDR1 LNHDA, CDR2 SQIVND (reference sequence). For the CDR3, the DNA is TGTGCCAGAACGGACAGGGGGAGCACTGAAGCTTTCTTT. Its translation: CARTDRGSTEAFF.

This clone was seen a few times. The chain links TRBV7-8 to TRBJ1-4; 9 nucleotides line up with TRBD1. In germline, CDR1 is SGHVS, CDR2 FQNEAQ. The V gene end was trimmed by 5 bases and the J gene end by 7 bases; junction bases not matched to a gene: 11. CDR3 length: 16 amino acids. As DNA, the CDR3 is TGTGCCAGCAGCATTTACAGGGGGCGAATTCCTGAAAAACTGTTTTTT. As protein: CASSIYRGRIPEKLFF.

This chain connects TRBV19 to TRBJ2-1; 8 bases agree with TRBD2. The CDR3 has 17 residues. J was trimmed by 0 bases and V by 3 bases; bases with no gene match: 7. The germline V gene has CDR1 LNHDA and CDR2 SQIVND (reference sequence). This CDR3 reads CASSMYSGASSYNEQFF. The CDR3 bases are TGTGCCAGTAGTATGTATAGCGGGGCGAGCTCCTACAATGAGCAGTTCTTC.

This clone was detected only a few times. Distinct nucleotide sequences in the sample also encode this CDR3. J is TRBJ1-2 and V is TRBV23-1; 7 bases are shared with TRBD1. TRBV23-1 is noted as an ORF with a role that remains uncertain. The V segment lost 0 bases and the J segment 6 bases; nucleotides outside the gene matches: 16. CDR3 length equals 18 residues. CDR3 sequence: CASSQSGRGRRNYHGYTF. The DNA for the CDR3 is TGCGCCAGCAGTCAATCGGGTAGGGGGCGCCGAAACTACCATGGCTACACCTTC.